This TCR beta chain stems from a study of shared clonotypes between healthy human individuals. Turning to the study itself: Sampling drew on donors who were a couple of women and three men aged 18 to 49.

Original processing methods: Filtering differed since immunoSEQ provided only junctions, with no quality scores. Assay used: immunoSEQ multiplex PCR; TCRdb lists only in-frame clones, some missing. V and J calls and clone size are given by that table; D and trimming were obtained from the DNA. The sample contains fewer than 1.8 million clones, 98% of which appear only once. The V gene lost 0 bases and the J gene lost 6 bases, with 15 bases spanning the gap. From germline, CDR1 is SGDLS and CDR2 YYNGEE. The CDR3 extends over 15 amino acids. As for this clone: Antigen specificity is unknown.

Overall study results and limits: Investigators expected sequencing depth to affect clonotype sharing among donors. Compared with memory subsets, naive subsets generally had larger estimated richness.

The sample was naive CD4+ T cells sorted from blood. Subset of the sample: CD45RA+ positively selected. The clonotype was recovered from a man between 25 and 39 years old in good health. The chain joins TRBV9 to TRBJ1-1; D not resolved. The CDR3 DNA sequence: TGTGCCAGCAGCGTAGTACCCGGGATCACGGCTGAAGCTTTCTTT. This encodes CASSVVPGITAEAFF. Full variable domain (remainder filled in from reference TRBV9 and TRBJ1-1): DSGVTQTPKHLITATGQRVTLRCSPRSGDLSVYWYQQSLDQGLQFLIQYYNGEERAKGNILERFSAQQFPDLHSELNLSSLELGDSALYFCASSVVPGITAEAFFGQGTRLTVV.